Shown below are 24 T cell receptor beta chains from a single sample sequenced in a study of graft-versus-host responses after intestinal transplantation. Only in-frame clones appear in the TCRdb table, and some are missing; sequencing was by immunoSEQ multiplex PCR. The sample lists around 96,000 clones; about 93% were seen once. This specimen was PBMCs, taken 450 to 460 days after intestinal transplant. The receptors derive from a human patient who received an intestinal transplant, so some T cells may come from the graft donor.

The chain couples TRBV5-1 to TRBJ1-2; the D is unclear. Germline loops: CDR1 SGHRS, CDR2 YFSETQ. CDR3 length: 13 amino acids. The germline V and J ends were trimmed by 2 bases and 4 bases, with 9 bases remaining between them. CDR3 nucleotide sequence: TGCGCCAGCAGCTTCGACGCGGGCTATGGCTACACCTTC. Protein product: CASSFDAGYGYTF.

The J gene is TRBJ1-1, the V gene TRBV6-6; 7 bases are a match to TRBD1. Per germline, CDR1 MNHNY and CDR2 SVGAGI (reference sequence). The CDR3 totals 14 residues. V was pared by 6 bases and J by 4 bases, with 8 bases of the junction left unmatched. This CDR3 is CASRSEGASTEAFF. Written as DNA, the CDR3 is TGTGCCAGCAGATCTGAGGGGGCGAGCACTGAAGCTTTCTTT.

V gene TRBV29-1 combines with J gene TRBJ2-5, with 8 bases lining up with TRBD1. Looked up from germline, CDR1 is SQVTM and CDR2 is ANQGSEA. The CDR3 is 12 residues long. J lost 7 bases, V lost 4 bases, and 5 bases had no gene match. CDR3 in amino acids: CSVAGGGGTQYF. Written as DNA, the CDR3 is TGCAGCGTTGCAGGGGGCGGTGGGACCCAGTACTTC.

This chain connects TRBV6-1 to TRBJ1-2, with D possibly matching TRBD1 (5 bases). The CDR3 contains 15 residues. The germline V gene encodes CDR1 MNHNS and CDR2 SASEGT. V gave up 2 bases and J gave up 4 bases, with 14 bases separating them. CDR3 nucleotide sequence: TGTGCCAGCAGTGAACTTCGTGGAGGGGTCTATGGCTACACCTTC. Its translation: CASSELRGGVYGYTF.

This clone came up once. The chain has TRBV19 and TRBJ1-6; 9 nucleotides line up with TRBD1. The CDR3 runs 16 residues. Per the germline V gene, CDR1 is LNHDA and CDR2 is SQIVND (reference sequence). Trimming removed 4 bases from V and 7 bases from J; junction bases left unmatched: 8. CDR3 sequence (DNA): TGTGCCAGTAGTACGGGACAGGGTAAAAAAAATTCACCCCTCCACTTT. Translation gives CASSTGQGKKNSPLHF.

The rearrangement links TRBV6-5 to TRBJ1-6; no definite D call. The V gene's germline CDR1 is MNHEY and CDR2 SVGAGI. V was cut by 3 bases and J by 11 bases, with 11 bases left in between. CDR3 size: 13 residues. DNA of the CDR3: TGTGCCAGCAGTTATGAGGGCCGGCCACCCCTCCACTTT. It encodes CASSYEGRPPLHF.

This rearrangement joins TRBV6-4 to TRBJ1-2, with TRBD1 matching over 8 bases. Germline CDR1 and CDR2: MRHNA and SNTAGT. V shed 7 bases and J 5 bases; nucleotides not matched to a gene: 9. This CDR3 has 14 residues. CDR3 coding DNA: TGTGCCAGCACCCCGGACAGGGATGCATATGGCTACACCTTC. This codes for CASTPDRDAYGYTF.

The chain joins TRBV5-1 to TRBJ2-7; 11 nucleotides align to TRBD2. V lost 5 bases to trimming and J lost 0 bases; unmatched junction nucleotides: 13. The CDR3 has 18 amino acids. The germline gives CDR1 SGHRS, CDR2 YFSETQ. The CDR3 DNA reads TGCGCCAGCAGAGCCCCGACTAGCGGGGACCCTCGCTCCTACGAGCAGTACTTC. This encodes CASRAPTSGDPRSYEQYF.

V is TRBV5-4 and J is TRBJ1-5, with D uncertain. CDR1 and CDR2 from the germline V gene are SGHNT and YYREEE (reference sequence). V gave up 1 base and J gave up 2 bases, with 4 bases separating them. The CDR3 loop spans 13 amino acids. The CDR3 DNA reads as TGTGCCAGCAGCTTGATGGGCAATCAGCCCCAGCATTTT. Translating it yields CASSLMGNQPQHF.

This clone was detected only once. This sequence joins TRBV29-1 and TRBJ1-4, with 10 bases fitting TRBD1. The CDR3 consists of 12 residues. The V gene end was trimmed by 7 bases and the J gene end by 10 bases; junction bases not matched to a gene: 6. The germline V gene encodes CDR1 SQVTM and CDR2 ANQGSEA. The CDR3 region is CSGGDRGGKLFF. The CDR3 DNA reads TGCAGCGGCGGGGACAGGGGAGGAAAACTGTTTTTT.

V usage is TRBV5-5 and J usage is TRBJ2-2; 9 bases map to TRBD2. Germline V gives CDR1 SGHKS, CDR2 YYEKEE (reference sequence). The CDR3 has 16 amino acids. Losses at the gene ends were 0 bases for V and 4 bases for J; bases not matched to a gene: 4. CDR3 in DNA: TGTGCCAGCAGCTTGGCCGGGACTAGCCCCACCGGGGAGCTGTTTTTT. Its translation is CASSLAGTSPTGELFF.

This clone showed up just a few times. A junction end diverges from the germline sequence, so it may reflect a read error. The genes are TRBV7-7 and TRBJ1-1, with 9 bases that match TRBD1. The CDR3 has 14 residues. CDR1 is SSHAT, CDR2 FNYEAQ, per germline (reference sequence). CDR3 bases: TGTGCTAGCAGCCCCGGGACAGGGTTTGAGGAAGCTTTCTTT. Protein: CASSPGTGFEEAFF.

This chain links TRBV2 with TRBJ1-2; no reliable D call. The length of the CDR3 is 11 residues. V was cut by 3 bases and J by 7 bases, with 6 bases left in between. Germline V gives CDR1 SNHLY, CDR2 FYNNEI. The CDR3 DNA follows: TGTGCCAGCAGTGAGTGGGTTGGCTACACCTTC. Protein: CASSEWVGYTF. Complete variable domain (other parts from reference TRBV2 and TRBJ1-2): EPEVTQTPSHQVTQMGQEVILRCVPISNHLYFYWYRQILGQKVEFLVSFYNNEISEKSEIFDDQFSVERPDGSNFTLKIRSTKLEDSAMYFCASSEWVGYTFGSGTRLTVV.

The rearrangement uses TRBV29-1 and TRBJ1-1; tentatively, D is TRBD1 (5 bases). This CDR3 contains 12 residues. CDR1 and CDR2 (germline): SQVTM, ANQGSEA. Trimming left V 6 bases short and J 8 bases short, with 16 bases between. The CDR3 nucleotides are TGCAGCGTGGGGGACTCCGGGGCAGAAGCTTTCTTT. Encoded protein: CSVGDSGAEAFF.

The V call is TRBV29-1, the J call TRBJ2-7, with D perhaps matching TRBD1 (6 bases). V was cut by 0 bases and J by 0 bases, with 12 bases left in between. CDR1 and CDR2 from the germline V gene are SQVTM and ANQGSEA. There are 15 residues in the CDR3. The CDR3 DNA sequence: TGCAGCGTTGAAGACCGGACAGCTCTCTCCTACGAGCAGTACTTC. This translates into CSVEDRTALSYEQYF.

V gene TRBV6-5 combines with J gene TRBJ1-1; perhaps TRBD1 as D (5 bases). The CDR3 runs to 14 residues. Germline lookup yields CDR1 MNHEY and CDR2 SVGAGI. V shed 6 bases and J shed 3 bases, with 14 bases lying between them. The CDR3 here is CASRTLGAYTEAFF. The CDR3 DNA sequence: TGTGCCAGCAGGACCCTAGGGGCCTACACTGAAGCTTTCTTT.

As concerns this clone: One junction end does not reproduce the germline sequence, and a read error may be involved. V and J are TRBV2 and TRBJ1-4; 8 bases are shared with TRBD1. The CDR3 runs to 15 residues. Germline loops: CDR1 SNHLY, CDR2 FYNNEI. CDR3 residues: CARSEQGATNEKLFF. In DNA form, the CDR3 reads TGTGCCCGCAGTGAACAGGGGGCAACTAATGAAAAACTGTTTTTT.

The gene calls are TRBV4-1 and TRBJ2-5; the D gene could be TRBD1 or TRBD2 (5 bases each). V was clipped by 3 bases and J by 5 bases, with 25 bases between them. The CDR3 runs to 18 residues. Germline V gene data show CDR1 as MGHRA and CDR2 as YSYEKL. Here the CDR3 DNA reads TGCGCCAGCAGCCAGTACCCGCGGGTGCAGGGTGTCCTGGAGACCCAGTACTTC. It translates to CASSQYPRVQGVLETQYF.

In regard to this clone: Other DNA variants within this sample encode the same CDR3. The V call is TRBV5-6, the J call TRBJ2-5; 8 bases line up with TRBD1. In germline, CDR1 is SGHDT, CDR2 YYEEEE. With V trimmed by 4 bases and J by 5 bases, 4 bases remained unmatched. The CDR3 is made up of 13 amino acids. The CDR3 nucleotides are TGTGCCAGCAGCCCGGACAGGGATGAGACCCAGTACTTC. Translation gives CASSPDRDETQYF.

The V gene is TRBV7-9, the J gene TRBJ1-3; D uncertain. The length of the CDR3 is 15 residues. The germline V gene has CDR1 SEHNR and CDR2 FQNEAQ (reference sequence). V dropped 6 bases and J dropped 0 bases, with 12 bases sitting between them. The CDR3 DNA is TGTGCCAGCAGTCTAATCTCCTACTCTGGAAACACCATATATTTT. This gives the protein CASSLISYSGNTIYF.

The genes are TRBV11-1 and TRBJ1-5; TRBD1 aligns across 10 bases. Germline V lookup: CDR1 SGHAT, CDR2 FQDESV (reference sequence). This CDR3 has 15 residues. V lost 5 bases to trimming and J lost 7 bases; unmatched junction nucleotides: 8. This chain's CDR3 is CASSRDRGKGQPQHF. The CDR3 DNA follows: TGTGCCAGCAGCAGGGACAGGGGCAAGGGCCAGCCCCAGCATTTT.

The chain links TRBV19 to TRBJ1-5; the D gene is possibly TRBD1 (5 bases). The CDR3 has 15 amino acids. Trimming pared 5 bases from V and 4 bases from J, leaving 15 bases between. CDR1 is LNHDA and CDR2 is SQIVND in the germline V gene (reference sequence). The CDR3 protein is CASSPLQGGNQPQHF. CDR3 coding DNA: TGTGCCAGTAGTCCCCTTCAGGGAGGGAATCAGCCCCAGCATTTT.

J is TRBJ2-7 and V is TRBV18; TRBD1 or TRBD2 may be the D gene (6 bases each). The CDR3 is 13 amino acids. Germline V lookup: CDR1 KGHSH, CDR2 LQKENI. V lost 4 bases and J 6 bases, leaving 13 bases between the germline ends. The CDR3 spells CASSQQGLAEQYF. DNA for the CDR3: TGTGCCAGCTCACAACAGGGACTGGCCGAGCAGTACTTC.

The chain joins TRBV18 to TRBJ2-5, with D uncertain. This CDR3 spans 16 amino acids. Trimming removed 0 bases from V and 5 bases from J, with 16 bases in between. Germline V gene lookup returns CDR1 KGHSH and CDR2 LQKENI. CDR3 sequence (DNA): TGTGCCAGCTCACCACCGGCCAGAACTAAAGGGGAGACCCAGTACTTC. The encoded protein is CASSPPARTKGETQYF. Drawing the rest from reference TRBV18 and TRBJ2-5, the complete variable domain is NAGVMQNPRHLVRRRGQEARLRCSPMKGHSHVYWYRQLPEEGLKFMVYLQKENIIDESGMPKERFSAEFPKEGPSILRIQQVVRGDSAAYFCASSPPARTKGETQYFGPGTRLLVL.